A selection of T cell receptor beta chains follows, all from one sample in a study of blood T cells in healthy people across ages. Each CDR3 protein is one row after TCRdb ran MiXCR on the 5' RACE reads. Found here are hundreds of thousands of distinct CDR3 sequences, roughly 26% of them singletons; the top ten hold less than 3.5%. These records were also assigned to another study, of T cells of mothers and their children.

The sample taken for sequencing was blood. The source of these receptors is a boy aged 10-17 years in good health. Both conserved end residues are part of each CDR3. A D gene is named only where the DNA matches it firmly. Rows give clone size only sometimes, using once, few, many, or a class for an expanded clone.

v_gene: TRBV5-1; j_gene: TRBJ1-1; d_gene: TRBD1; abundance: -; CDR3nt: TGCGCCAGCAGCTTGGAACCCGGGACAGTGAACACTGAAGCTTTCTTT; CDR3aa: CASSLEPGTVNTEAFF
v_gene: TRBV24-1; j_gene: TRBJ2-7; d_gene: -; abundance: -; CDR3nt: TGTGCCACCAGTGATTACAGCAACGAGCAGTACTTC; CDR3aa: CATSDYSNEQYF
v_gene: TRBV2; j_gene: TRBJ2-7; d_gene: TRBD1; abundance: few; CDR3nt: TGTGCCAGCAGTGCTTGGCCGGGACAGTCTTACGAGCAGTACTTC; CDR3aa: CASSAWPGQSYEQYF
v_gene: TRBV5-5; j_gene: TRBJ2-5; d_gene: -; abundance: -; CDR3nt: TGTGCCAGCAGCTTGGCGAAAACAGGGAAGACCCAGTACTTC; CDR3aa: CASSLAKTGKTQYF
v_gene: TRBV5-1; j_gene: TRBJ1-2; d_gene: TRBD1; abundance: -; CDR3nt: TGCGCCAGCAGCTTGGCCGACGGCCCACTGACAGGGATCTATGGCTACACCTTC; CDR3aa: CASSLADGPLTGIYGYTF
v_gene: TRBV20-1; j_gene: TRBJ2-7; d_gene: -; abundance: many; CDR3nt: TGCAGTGCTAGATCGGGCAGAACCTACGAGCAGTACTTC; CDR3aa: CSARSGRTYEQYF
v_gene: TRBV6-5; j_gene: TRBJ2-1; d_gene: TRBD1; abundance: few; CDR3nt: TGTGCCAGCGGGACAGTTTACAATGAGCAGTTCTTC; CDR3aa: CASGTVYNEQFF
v_gene: TRBV7-3; j_gene: TRBJ2-1; d_gene: TRBD2; abundance: -; CDR3nt: TGTGCCAGCAGCTTAGGTACGCTAGCGGGGGCGGTGGGTGAGCAGTTCTTC; CDR3aa: CASSLGTLAGAVGEQFF
v_gene: TRBV20-1; j_gene: TRBJ2-5; d_gene: -; abundance: -; CDR3nt: TGCAGTGCTGCCCAACAGACCCAAGAGACCCAGTACTTC; CDR3aa: CSAAQQTQETQYF
v_gene: TRBV3-1; j_gene: TRBJ1-1; d_gene: TRBD1; abundance: few; CDR3nt: TGTGCCAGCAGCCCACGGAGACAGGGAAGGACTGAAGCTTTCTTT; CDR3aa: CASSPRRQGRTEAFF
v_gene: TRBV12-3/TRBV12-4; j_gene: TRBJ1-1; d_gene: -; abundance: -; CDR3nt: TGTGCCAGCAGTTTGGGGATGATGAACACTGAAGCTTTCTTT; CDR3aa: CASSLGMMNTEAFF
v_gene: TRBV28; j_gene: TRBJ2-7; d_gene: TRBD1; abundance: many; CDR3nt: TGTGCCAGCAGCCTGACAGGGAGCTCCTACGAGCAGTACTTC; CDR3aa: CASSLTGSSYEQYF
v_gene: TRBV20-1; j_gene: TRBJ2-7; d_gene: -; abundance: -; CDR3nt: TGCAGTGCTCTTTTCTGGGCTGAGCAGTACTTC; CDR3aa: CSALFWAEQYF
v_gene: TRBV4-2; j_gene: TRBJ2-5; d_gene: -; abundance: -; CDR3nt: TGTGCCAGCAGCCAAGATGAGCGGGCCTCGGAGACCCAGTACTTC; CDR3aa: CASSQDERASETQYF
v_gene: TRBV4-1; j_gene: TRBJ1-2; d_gene: -; abundance: many; CDR3nt: TGCGCCAGCAGTCCGGACATCAACTATGGCTACACCTTC; CDR3aa: CASSPDINYGYTF
v_gene: TRBV12-3/TRBV12-4; j_gene: TRBJ1-1; d_gene: -; abundance: few; CDR3nt: TGTGCCAGCAGTTTAGCCGGCGGGGCCGAAGCTTTCTTT; CDR3aa: CASSLAGGAEAFF
v_gene: TRBV10-3; j_gene: TRBJ1-2; d_gene: -; abundance: -; CDR3nt: TGTGCCATCAGTGAGTCGAAGGACAGTCGCTATGACTACACCTTC; CDR3aa: CAISESKDSRYDYTF
v_gene: TRBV29-1; j_gene: TRBJ2-5; d_gene: -; abundance: -; CDR3nt: TGCAGCGTTGATCGGGTCCAAGAGACCCAGTACTTC; CDR3aa: CSVDRVQETQYF
v_gene: TRBV7-9; j_gene: TRBJ2-5; d_gene: -; abundance: -; CDR3nt: TGTGCCAGCAGCTTCGGTGGATGGGGCACCCAAGAGACCCAGTACTTC; CDR3aa: CASSFGGWGTQETQYF
v_gene: TRBV10-3; j_gene: TRBJ2-7; d_gene: -; abundance: -; CDR3nt: TGTGCCATCAGTCAAACCGGGACACACTACGAGCAGTACTTC; CDR3aa: CAISQTGTHYEQYF
v_gene: TRBV20-1; j_gene: TRBJ2-1; d_gene: TRBD2; abundance: -; CDR3nt: TGCAGTGCTTTTCCAAAATATCTAGCGGGTGACGGGCATGAGCAGTTCTTC; CDR3aa: CSAFPKYLAGDGHEQFF
v_gene: TRBV29-1; j_gene: TRBJ1-2; d_gene: -; abundance: -; CDR3nt: TGCAGCGCTGAGCCCGCAAGGACAGACCGACATGGCTACACCTTC; CDR3aa: CSAEPARTDRHGYTF
v_gene: TRBV7-9; j_gene: TRBJ2-7; d_gene: TRBD1; abundance: -; CDR3nt: TGTGCCAGCAGCTTAGCGTCCACAGGGGTAAAGTACGAGCAGTACTTC; CDR3aa: CASSLASTGVKYEQYF
v_gene: TRBV21-1; j_gene: TRBJ2-1; d_gene: -; abundance: -; CDR3nt: TGTGCCAGCAGCAAAGGCCGGGACAGGGTCAACAATGAGCAGTTCTTC; CDR3aa: CASSKGRDRVNNEQFF
v_gene: TRBV2; j_gene: TRBJ2-3; d_gene: TRBD2; abundance: few; CDR3nt: TGTGCCAGCAGTCGACCTAGCGGGGGGTTGGATACGCAGTATTTT; CDR3aa: CASSRPSGGLDTQYF
v_gene: TRBV20-1; j_gene: TRBJ2-7; d_gene: -; abundance: once; CDR3nt: TGCAGTGCCAAATACAGGAATCTGTTCTCCTACGAGCAGTACTTC; CDR3aa: CSAKYRNLFSYEQYF
v_gene: TRBV7-2; j_gene: TRBJ1-3; d_gene: -; abundance: -; CDR3nt: TGTGCCAGCAGCTTAGCCGGGAAAAGAAACACCATATATTTT; CDR3aa: CASSLAGKRNTIYF
v_gene: TRBV5-1; j_gene: TRBJ2-1; d_gene: -; abundance: many; CDR3nt: TGCGCCAGCAGAGACGAAGGCAATGAGCAGTTCTTC; CDR3aa: CASRDEGNEQFF
v_gene: TRBV10-2; j_gene: TRBJ2-1; d_gene: -; abundance: -; CDR3nt: TGCGCCAGCCGGGTAAAGGAGGCCCATGGGGGTGAGCAGTTCTTC; CDR3aa: CASRVKEAHGGEQFF
v_gene: TRBV3-1; j_gene: TRBJ2-5; d_gene: -; abundance: -; CDR3nt: TGTGCCAGCAGCCCCAGAGGCGGATCGGGTAAGACCCAGTACTTC; CDR3aa: CASSPRGGSGKTQYF
v_gene: TRBV7-9; j_gene: TRBJ2-7; d_gene: -; abundance: -; CDR3nt: TGTGCCAGCAGCTCCCTTAGTGGCGCAAGCTCCTACGAGCAGTACTTC; CDR3aa: CASSSLSGASSYEQYF
v_gene: TRBV7-9; j_gene: TRBJ2-1; d_gene: -; abundance: few; CDR3nt: TGTGCCAGCAGCCCTAGGAGGATGGGCTACAATGAGCAGTTCTTC; CDR3aa: CASSPRRMGYNEQFF
v_gene: TRBV28; j_gene: TRBJ2-1; d_gene: TRBD1; abundance: -; CDR3nt: TGTGCCAGCAGCCTTAACAGGGGCTTCTACAATGAGCAGTTCTTC; CDR3aa: CASSLNRGFYNEQFF
v_gene: TRBV9; j_gene: TRBJ2-4; d_gene: -; abundance: -; CDR3nt: TGTGCCAGCAGCGTAGATCCAGAGGGCCAAAACATTCAGTACTTC; CDR3aa: CASSVDPEGQNIQYF
v_gene: TRBV24-1; j_gene: TRBJ2-1; d_gene: -; abundance: few; CDR3nt: TGTGCCACGAACGGAGGGGCCTACAATGAGCAGTTCTTC; CDR3aa: CATNGGAYNEQFF
v_gene: TRBV3-1; j_gene: TRBJ2-4; d_gene: -; abundance: -; CDR3nt: TGTGCCGGCAGCACTGGACCTCAAAACATTCAGTACTTC; CDR3aa: CAGSTGPQNIQYF
v_gene: TRBV3-1; j_gene: TRBJ2-4; d_gene: -; abundance: -; CDR3nt: TGTGCCAGCAGCCACCGGCAGTTTAAGAACATTCAGTACTTC; CDR3aa: CASSHRQFKNIQYF
v_gene: TRBV6-5; j_gene: TRBJ2-7; d_gene: TRBD1; abundance: -; CDR3nt: TGTGCCAGCAGTTACGACAGGGGTCGTCCGCAGTACTTC; CDR3aa: CASSYDRGRPQYF
v_gene: TRBV12-3/TRBV12-4; j_gene: TRBJ2-2; d_gene: -; abundance: few; CDR3nt: TGTGCCAGCAGTCTCTGGGCCGGGGAGCTGTTTTTT; CDR3aa: CASSLWAGELFF
v_gene: TRBV29-1; j_gene: TRBJ2-7; d_gene: -; abundance: -; CDR3nt: TGCAGCGTTGGGTCAGATTACAGCTACGAGCAGTACTTC; CDR3aa: CSVGSDYSYEQYF
v_gene: TRBV3-1; j_gene: TRBJ2-5; d_gene: -; abundance: -; CDR3nt: TGTGCCAGCAGCCAAGGCAGTTACCAAGAGACCCAGTACTTC; CDR3aa: CASSQGSYQETQYF
v_gene: TRBV12-3/TRBV12-4; j_gene: TRBJ2-1; d_gene: TRBD2; abundance: -; CDR3nt: TGTGCCAGCAGCCCCTTTAGCGGGGCTGGCAATGAGCAGTTCTTC; CDR3aa: CASSPFSGAGNEQFF
v_gene: TRBV10-3; j_gene: TRBJ1-1; d_gene: TRBD1; abundance: few; CDR3nt: TGTGCCATCAGTGTTGGACAGGGAAACACTGAAGCTTTCTTT; CDR3aa: CAISVGQGNTEAFF
v_gene: TRBV6-5; j_gene: TRBJ2-5; d_gene: -; abundance: -; CDR3nt: TGTGCCAGCAGTTACACAGGACAGAGACAAGAGACCCAGTACTTC; CDR3aa: CASSYTGQRQETQYF
v_gene: TRBV2; j_gene: TRBJ1-5; d_gene: -; abundance: -; CDR3nt: TGTGCCAGCAGCCCAACACCGGCGGGGGCGGCTCAGCCCCAGCATTTT; CDR3aa: CASSPTPAGAAQPQHF
v_gene: TRBV10-3; j_gene: TRBJ2-3; d_gene: -; abundance: -; CDR3nt: TGTGCCATCAGGGAAAACTCAAACACAGATACGCAGTATTTT; CDR3aa: CAIRENSNTDTQYF
v_gene: TRBV4-1; j_gene: TRBJ2-1; d_gene: -; abundance: few; CDR3nt: TGCGCCAGCAGCCCCCTTTGGGGGCTGAACAATGAGCAGTTCTTC; CDR3aa: CASSPLWGLNNEQFF
v_gene: TRBV6-5; j_gene: TRBJ2-5; d_gene: TRBD2; abundance: -; CDR3nt: TGTGCCAGCAGTTACCGAGCGGGGGGTGAGGAGCAGTACTTC; CDR3aa: CASSYRAGGEEQYF
v_gene: TRBV5-5; j_gene: TRBJ2-7; d_gene: -; abundance: -; CDR3nt: TGTGCCAGCAGCTTGGCCGGGACCTTCTACGAGCAGTACTTC; CDR3aa: CASSLAGTFYEQYF
v_gene: TRBV3-1; j_gene: TRBJ2-1; d_gene: -; abundance: -; CDR3nt: TGTGCCAGCAGCCAAGGGGGGCTTACGGGCAGGTCCTACAATGAGCAGTTCTTC; CDR3aa: CASSQGGLTGRSYNEQFF
v_gene: TRBV4-2; j_gene: TRBJ2-1; d_gene: TRBD2; abundance: -; CDR3nt: TGTGCCAGCAGCCAAGTGCCTAGCGGAGGCAGCTCCTACAATGAGCAGTTCTTC; CDR3aa: CASSQVPSGGSSYNEQFF
v_gene: TRBV12-3/TRBV12-4; j_gene: TRBJ2-1; d_gene: -; abundance: few; CDR3nt: TGTGCCAGCAGTTTGGAGGGGGACTCTCGCGACAATGAGCAGTTCTTC; CDR3aa: CASSLEGDSRDNEQFF
v_gene: TRBV6-6; j_gene: TRBJ1-2; d_gene: TRBD1; abundance: -; CDR3nt: TGTGCTAGCAGTAGCGACAGGGTGGCCTATGGCTACACCTTC; CDR3aa: CASSSDRVAYGYTF
v_gene: TRBV6-2/TRBV6-3; j_gene: TRBJ1-6; d_gene: -; abundance: few; CDR3nt: TGTGCCAGCAGTTACGGCGGAGAGGTTAATTCACCCCTCCACTTT; CDR3aa: CASSYGGEVNSPLHF
v_gene: TRBV10-1; j_gene: TRBJ2-1; d_gene: -; abundance: few; CDR3nt: TGCGCCAGCAGTGAGTCGGGGGGTCCTTGGGAGCAGTTCTTC; CDR3aa: CASSESGGPWEQFF